Only a few counts were recorded for the clone carrying this T cell receptor beta chain. Its antigen remains unidentified. The PCR made use of 60 Vbeta and 13 Jbeta primers. Method: immunoSEQ multiplex PCR; TCRdb's copy keeps in-frame clones and lacks some. The profile shows roughly 160,000 clones, 71% of them singletons. The CDR3 covers 14 residues. Trimming cost V 7 bases and J 0 bases, with 9 bases left between them. The V gene's germline CDR1 is SNHLY and CDR2 FYNNEI. This record comes from a study of cytomegalovirus exposure and HLA in healthy donors. General study results and limits: Per a later analysis, fewer than 20,000 TCR beta sequences showed association with HLA alleles at 0.05 false discovery rate. There were 160 or so TCR beta chains listed as cytomegalovirus-associated. Reports state that TCR beta sequences accurately predicted most subjects' HLA-A and HLA-B alleles. It was only CMV serostatus that was available as immune exposure information.

The chain combines TRBV2 with TRBJ1-4; D unresolved. This sequence originates from a girl aged 10 to 17 in good health and CMV-seronegative. The specimen was PBMCs. CDR3 nucleotide sequence: TGTGCCAGCATGCAGTTTGCAACTAATGAAAAACTGTTTTTT. This sequence encodes CASMQFATNEKLFF.